The rows below give T cell receptor beta chains drawn from one sample of a study of cytomegalovirus exposure and HLA in healthy donors. Method: immunoSEQ multiplex PCR; TCRdb's copy keeps in-frame clones and lacks some. This table holds some 86,000 clones, roughly 80% found once. The sequenced material came from PBMCs. The source is a woman between 40 and 55 years old in good health and CMV-seropositive. Both conserved end residues are part of each CDR3. D genes are given only for firm matches. A clone size is listed for some rows: how often the clone was seen (once, few, many), or a class if it is expanded.

v_call	d_call	clone_size	j_call	cdr3_aa	cdr3_nt
TRBV30	-	-	TRBJ1-1	CAWGALLEAFF	TGTGCCTGGGGGGCCCTACTAGAAGCTTTCTTT
TRBV5-4	TRBD1	once	TRBJ1-1	CASSVGDRNTEAFF	TGTGCCAGCAGCGTAGGGGACAGAAACACTGAAGCTTTCTTT
TRBV7-2	-	-	TRBJ1-5	CASSTAGNSNQPQHF	TGTGCCAGCAGTACCGCAGGGAATAGCAATCAGCCCCAGCATTTT
TRBV19	TRBD1	-	TRBJ1-5	CASSPTGFSNQPQHF	TGTGCCAGTAGCCCGACAGGGTTTAGCAATCAGCCCCAGCATTTT
TRBV30	TRBD2	once	TRBJ2-1	CAWSVGSSGHSYNEQFF	TGTGCCTGGAGTGTAGGGTCTAGCGGGCATTCCTACAATGAGCAGTTCTTC
TRBV15	-	few	TRBJ1-1	CATSREAGYTEAFF	TGTGCCACCAGCAGAGAGGCGGGTTACACTGAAGCTTTCTTT
TRBV2	-	-	TRBJ1-2	CASGPGPNYGYTF	TGTGCCAGCGGCCCAGGGCCGAACTATGGCTACACCTTC
TRBV19	TRBD1	once	TRBJ1-2	CASSMDRGGGGYTF	TGTGCCAGTAGTATGGACAGGGGGGGCGGCGGCTACACCTTC
TRBV2	-	-	TRBJ1-2	CASRRVPGDYGYTF	TGTGCCAGCAGGAGGGTGCCGGGGGACTATGGCTACACCTTC
TRBV28	TRBD1	few	TRBJ1-5	CASSHYRGPSNQPQHF	TGTGCCAGCAGTCACTACAGGGGGCCAAGCAATCAGCCCCAGCATTTT
TRBV4-3	-	-	TRBJ1-4	CASSQEGGEKLFF	TGCGCCAGCAGCCAAGAAGGGGGTGAAAAACTGTTTTTT
TRBV30	-	once	TRBJ1-6	CAWSPNWGGNSPLHF	TGTGCCTGGAGTCCTAACTGGGGGGGCAATTCACCCCTCCACTTT
TRBV6-5	-	-	TRBJ1-3	CASSYGTAGNTIYF	TGTGCCAGCAGTTACGGTACAGCTGGAAACACCATATATTTT
TRBV7-9	-	-	TRBJ1-1	CASSTGTRGIGAFF	TGTGCCAGCAGCACCGGGACAAGGGGGATCGGAGCTTTCTTT
TRBV27	-	-	TRBJ1-1	CASSLLARRGNTEAFF	TGTGCCAGCAGTTTATTGGCCCGCAGAGGGAACACTGAAGCTTTCTTT
TRBV11-2	TRBD1	-	TRBJ1-3	CASSPGQGRNTIYF	TGTGCCAGCAGTCCGGGACAGGGAAGAAACACCATATATTTT
TRBV5-4	TRBD1	-	TRBJ2-7	CASSSGQGAYEQYF	TGTGCCAGCAGCTCGGGACAGGGAGCCTACGAGCAGTACTTC
TRBV5-1	-	-	TRBJ2-7	CASSPGQNYEQYF	TGCGCCAGCAGCCCCGGACAGAACTACGAGCAGTACTTC
TRBV5-6	TRBD1	few	TRBJ1-2	CASSFTGGRGYTF	TGTGCCAGCAGCTTTACAGGGGGTAGAGGCTACACCTTC
TRBV9	TRBD1	few	TRBJ2-1	CASNTRKDRIILSEQFF	TGTGCCAGCAACACTCGGAAGGACAGGATAATATTGAGTGAGCAGTTCTTC
TRBV18	-	once	TRBJ1-4	CASSGGWSNEKLFF	TGTGCCAGCTCAGGAGGGTGGTCTAATGAAAAACTGTTTTTT
TRBV7-9	TRBD2	-	TRBJ2-3	CASSPTSGLTDTQYF	TGTGCCAGCAGCCCGACTAGCGGCCTCACAGATACGCAGTATTTT
TRBV18	TRBD1	-	TRBJ1-2	CASSPEGQGNYGYTF	TGTGCCAGCTCACCGGAAGGACAGGGTAACTATGGCTACACCTTC
TRBV7-3	TRBD1	-	TRBJ2-3	CASSLPQGASTDTQYF	TGTGCCAGCAGCTTGCCGCAGGGGGCTAGCACAGATACGCAGTATTTT
TRBV7-3	-	-	TRBJ1-2	CASSLGQGNGYTF	TGTGCCAGCAGCTTAGGTCAGGGGAATGGCTACACCTTC
TRBV7-3	TRBD2	-	TRBJ2-3	CASSSWVAGGGTDTQYF	TGTGCCAGCAGCTCCTGGGTAGCGGGAGGGGGCACAGATACGCAGTATTTT
TRBV19	-	once	TRBJ2-5	CASSIPREDDWGEQYF	TGTGCCAGTAGTATACCCAGGGAGGACGATTGGGGAGAGCAGTACTTC
TRBV21-1	-	-	TRBJ2-7	CASSNSIRGLDYEQYF	TGTGCCAGCAGCAATTCTATTAGGGGACTCGACTACGAGCAGTACTTC
TRBV5-6	TRBD2	-	TRBJ2-2	CASSGLAGGPGNTGELFF	TGTGCCAGCAGTGGACTAGCGGGAGGGCCTGGGAACACCGGGGAGCTGTTTTTT
TRBV5-1	TRBD1	-	TRBJ2-7	CASSLGLTGSSYEQYF	TGCGCCAGCAGCCTGGGCCTGACAGGGAGCTCCTACGAGCAGTACTTC
TRBV20-1	-	-	TRBJ2-1	CSALLNEQFF	TGCAGTGCCCTCCTCAATGAGCAGTTCTTC
TRBV9	TRBD1	-	TRBJ1-4	CASSRDRGGEKLFF	TGTGCCAGCAGTCGTGACAGGGGAGGTGAAAAACTGTTTTTT
TRBV6-1	TRBD1	once	TRBJ2-7	CATSQDRVNEQYF	TGTGCCACCTCCCAGGACAGGGTCAACGAGCAGTACTTC
TRBV4-2	TRBD1	-	TRBJ2-2	CASSRDRGRAGELFF	TGTGCCAGCAGCCGAGACAGGGGGCGCGCCGGGGAGCTGTTTTTT
TRBV6-5	-	-	TRBJ1-1	CASTPSGYTEAFF	TGTGCCAGCACCCCCTCAGGGTATACTGAAGCTTTCTTT
TRBV2	TRBD2	-	TRBJ2-7	CAGRTSGITPSYEQYF	TGTGCCGGTAGGACTAGCGGGATAACTCCCTCCTACGAGCAGTACTTC
TRBV5-1	-	-	TRBJ2-7	CASSQGHEQYF	TGCGCCAGCAGCCAGGGGCACGAGCAGTACTTC
TRBV28	-	-	TRBJ2-5	CASSPPLGAGETQYF	TGTGCCAGCAGCCCCCCGTTAGGAGCTGGAGAGACCCAGTACTTC
TRBV4-2	TRBD2	-	TRBJ2-7	CASSPRDYSYEQYF	TGTGCCAGCAGCCCCCGGGACTACTCCTACGAGCAGTACTTC
TRBV7-9	TRBD2	few	TRBJ2-3	CASSLTGLAGGRDTQYF	TGTGCCAGCAGCCTAACTGGACTAGCGGGGGGCAGGGATACGCAGTATTTT
TRBV7-3	-	-	TRBJ1-1	CASSLGGPEAFF	TGTGCCAGCAGCTTGGGGGGACCTGAAGCTTTCTTT
TRBV29-1	TRBD1	-	TRBJ2-7	CSVRTGWASEQYF	TGCAGCGTCAGGACAGGGTGGGCGTCCGAGCAGTACTTC
TRBV7-9	-	-	TRBJ1-1	CASSFSLPEAFF	TGTGCCAGCAGCTTTTCCCTCCCTGAAGCTTTCTTT
TRBV19	-	-	TRBJ2-2	CASSIGGDNTGELFF	TGTGCCAGTAGTATTGGAGGGGACAACACCGGGGAGCTGTTTTTT